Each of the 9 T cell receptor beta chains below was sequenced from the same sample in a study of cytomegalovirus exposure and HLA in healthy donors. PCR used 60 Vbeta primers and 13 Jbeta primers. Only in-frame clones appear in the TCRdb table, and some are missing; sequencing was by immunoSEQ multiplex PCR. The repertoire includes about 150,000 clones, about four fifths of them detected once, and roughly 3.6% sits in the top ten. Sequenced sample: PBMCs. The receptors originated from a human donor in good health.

This chain's CDR3 is CASSLDRGAGANVLTF. The CDR3 DNA is TGTGCCAGCAGCTTGGACAGGGGAGCTGGGGCCAACGTCCTGACTTTC. The J gene is TRBJ2-6, the V gene TRBV5-6; 7 bases align to TRBD1. Germline values: CDR1 SGHDT, CDR2 YYEEEE. V lost 0 bases, J lost 2 bases, and 2 bases stayed unmatched. This CDR3 contains 16 residues. Based on the CDR3 plus reference TRBV5-6 and TRBJ2-6, the full variable domain is DAGVTQSPTHLIKTRGQQVTLRCSPKSGHDTVSWYQQALGQGPQFIFQYYEEEERQRGNFPDRFSGHQFPNYSSELNVNALLLGDSALYLCASSLDRGAGANVLTFGAGSRLTVL.

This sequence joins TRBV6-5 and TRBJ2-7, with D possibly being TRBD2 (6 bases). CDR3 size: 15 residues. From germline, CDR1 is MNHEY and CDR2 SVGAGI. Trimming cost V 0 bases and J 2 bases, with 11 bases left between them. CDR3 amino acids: CASSYSRDLAYEQYF. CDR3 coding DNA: TGTGCCAGCAGTTACTCGCGGGACCTAGCCTACGAGCAGTACTTC.

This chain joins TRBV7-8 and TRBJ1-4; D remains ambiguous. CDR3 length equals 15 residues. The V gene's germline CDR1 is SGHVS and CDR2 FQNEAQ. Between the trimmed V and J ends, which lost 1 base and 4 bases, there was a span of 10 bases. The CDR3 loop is CASSLVHSFNEKLFF. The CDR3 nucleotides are TGTGCCAGCAGCTTAGTGCACAGCTTTAATGAAAAACTGTTTTTT.

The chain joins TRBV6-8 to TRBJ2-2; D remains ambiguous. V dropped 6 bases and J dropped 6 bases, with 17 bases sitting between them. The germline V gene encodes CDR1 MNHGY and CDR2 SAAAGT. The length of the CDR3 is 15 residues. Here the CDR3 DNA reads TGTGCCAGCAGCCCACTACGACCTCGGCCCGGGGAGCTGTTTTTT. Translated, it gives CASSPLRPRPGELFF.

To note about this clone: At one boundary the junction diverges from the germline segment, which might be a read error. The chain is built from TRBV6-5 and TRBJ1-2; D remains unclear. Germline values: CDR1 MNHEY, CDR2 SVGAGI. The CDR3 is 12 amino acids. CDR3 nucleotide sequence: TGTGCCAGCAGTTACGGGTACTATGACTACACCTTC. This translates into CASSYGYYDYTF.

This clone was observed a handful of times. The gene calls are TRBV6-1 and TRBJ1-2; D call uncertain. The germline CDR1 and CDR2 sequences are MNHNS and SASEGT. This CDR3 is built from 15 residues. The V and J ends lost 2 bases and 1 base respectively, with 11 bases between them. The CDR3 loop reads CASSERAGFNYGYTF. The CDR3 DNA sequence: TGTGCCAGCAGTGAACGAGCAGGCTTTAACTATGGCTACACCTTC.

The CDR3 here is CASSGDRVGYF. CDR3 DNA sequence: TGTGCCAGCAGTGGCGACAGGGTTGGGTACTTC. The rearrangement joins TRBV6-1 to TRBJ2-7; 7 positions agree with TRBD1. V lost 4 bases to trimming and J lost 12 bases; unmatched junction nucleotides: 6. Germline loops: CDR1 MNHNS, CDR2 SASEGT. This CDR3 comprises 11 residues.

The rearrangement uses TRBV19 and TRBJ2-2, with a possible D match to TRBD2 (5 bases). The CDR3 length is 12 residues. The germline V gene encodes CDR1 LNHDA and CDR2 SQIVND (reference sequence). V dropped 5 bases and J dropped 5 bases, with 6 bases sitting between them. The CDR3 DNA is TGTGCCAGTAGTGGAGGTACCGGGGAGCTGTTTTTT. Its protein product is CASSGGTGELFF.

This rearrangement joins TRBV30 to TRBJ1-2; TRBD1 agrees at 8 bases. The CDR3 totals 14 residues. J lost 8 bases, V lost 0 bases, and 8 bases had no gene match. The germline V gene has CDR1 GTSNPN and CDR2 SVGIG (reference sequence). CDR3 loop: CAWSVATGVEGYTF. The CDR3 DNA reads TGTGCCTGGAGTGTAGCGACAGGGGTGGAAGGCTACACCTTC.